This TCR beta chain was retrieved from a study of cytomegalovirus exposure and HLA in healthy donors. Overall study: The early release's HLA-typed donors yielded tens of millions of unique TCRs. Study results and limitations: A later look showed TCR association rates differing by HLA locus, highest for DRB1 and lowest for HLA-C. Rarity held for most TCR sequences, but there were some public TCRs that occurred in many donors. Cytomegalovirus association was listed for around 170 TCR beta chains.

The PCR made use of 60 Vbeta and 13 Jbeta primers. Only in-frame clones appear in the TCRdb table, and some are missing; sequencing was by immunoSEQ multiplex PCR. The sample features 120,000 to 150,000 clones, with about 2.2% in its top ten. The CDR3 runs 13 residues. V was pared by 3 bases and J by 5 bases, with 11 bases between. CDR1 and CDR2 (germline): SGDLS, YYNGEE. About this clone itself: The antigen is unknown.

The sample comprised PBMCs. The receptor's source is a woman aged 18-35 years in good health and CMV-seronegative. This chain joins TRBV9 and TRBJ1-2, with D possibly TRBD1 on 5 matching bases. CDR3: CASSAGVSYGYTF. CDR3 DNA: TGTGCCAGCAGCGCGGGGGTTTCGTATGGCTACACCTTC.